This is a list of T cell receptor beta chains from one sample in a study of cytotoxic CD8 clonotypes in ibrutinib-treated CLL. Produced via immunoSEQ multiplex PCR; TCRdb's table is partial and in-frame only. The sample carries roughly 250,000 clones, around three quarters recorded once. The sample consisted of PBMCs, taken after 24 months of ibrutinib treatment. The receptors here all came from a human donor with chronic lymphocytic leukemia. CDR3s include the opening cysteine and the closing phenylalanine or tryptophan. A D gene is named only where the DNA matches it firmly. Size is omitted from some rows. Given values are once, few, many or a class for expanded clones.

TRBJ2-7 - - TRBV2 TGTGCCAGCAGTGAAGCGCTTCGCGGGAACTACGAGCAGTACTTC CASSEALRGNYEQYF
TRBJ1-2 - - TRBV7-8 TGTGCCAGCAGCTTAGTCGTGAGACAGAAGGCAAGTAGCTACACCTTC CASSLVVRQKASSYTF
TRBJ2-3 - - TRBV28 TGTGCCAGCAGTCCGGAAGGGATCGAGACAGATACGCAGTATTTT CASSPEGIETDTQYF
TRBJ1-1 few - TRBV6-1 TGTGCCAGCACCTTACATCTCATGAACACTGAAGCTTTCTTT CASTLHLMNTEAFF
TRBJ2-5 once - TRBV11-1 TGTGCCAGCAGCTCCCCCGTAGAGACCCAGTACTTC CASSSPVETQYF
TRBJ2-7 - TRBD2 TRBV10-2 TGCGCCAGCAGATTAGGGACTAGCTGGGACGAGCAGTACTTC CASRLGTSWDEQYF
TRBJ1-3 - - TRBV5-1 TGCGCCAGCAGCTTGAATGGGGCGCAGAGTAACACCATATATTTT CASSLNGAQSNTIYF
TRBJ2-3 - TRBD2 TRBV30 TGTGCCCACTCCCGGGGGACTAGCGGGCATGTAGGAGATACGCAGTATTTT CAHSRGTSGHVGDTQYF
TRBJ1-5 - - TRBV7-8 TGTGCCAGCAGCTTAGCAGCAAGGGTTTTGGGCAATCAGCCCCAGCATTTT CASSLAARVLGNQPQHF
TRBJ1-4 - TRBD1 TRBV9 TGTGCCAGCAGCTATACGGGACAGGGTGATGAAAAACTGTTTTTT CASSYTGQGDEKLFF
TRBJ2-2 - TRBD2 TRBV7-3 TGTGCCAGCAGCTCCCTAGCGGGTGTGAACACCGGGGAGCTGTTTTTT CASSSLAGVNTGELFF
TRBJ2-1 few - TRBV2 TGTGCCAGCAGTGAATCTCTAAGCTCCTACAATGAGCAGTTCTTC CASSESLSSYNEQFF
TRBJ2-1 few - TRBV29-1 TGCAGCGTAAGTAACAATGAGCAGTTCTTC CSVSNNEQFF
TRBJ2-7 - TRBD1 TRBV30 TGTGCCTGGAGTACCGGGACAGGGTCCTACGAGCAGTACTTC CAWSTGTGSYEQYF
TRBJ1-5 - - TRBV19 TGTGCCAGTAGTATAAGTGGGGGGGCTCAGCCCCAGCATTTT CASSISGGAQPQHF
TRBJ2-7 - TRBD1 TRBV30 TGTGCCTGGAGTGGAGACAGGGGGCAGTACTTC CAWSGDRGQYF
TRBJ2-2 - TRBD2 TRBV27 TGTGCCAGCAGTTTACATCGGGCGGGAGGGCCCGGGGAGCTGTTTTTT CASSLHRAGGPGELFF
TRBJ2-6 - TRBD1 TRBV9 TGTGCCAGCAGCGTTGGGACAGGCTCTGGGGCCAACGTCCTGACTTTC CASSVGTGSGANVLTF
TRBJ1-2 few - TRBV29-1 TGCAGCGTTGAAGGGCAGGGTGAGAAGGTCTATGGCTACACCTTC CSVEGQGEKVYGYTF
TRBJ2-1 - - TRBV11-2 TGTGCCAGCAGCCGAATGTCGGACCTCTCCTACAATGAGCAGTTCTTC CASSRMSDLSYNEQFF
TRBJ2-2 - - TRBV11-3 TGTGCCAGCAGCTCCGCGTCGTGGGGGAACACCGGGGAGCTGTTTTTT CASSSASWGNTGELFF
TRBJ2-5 - TRBD2 TRBV28 TGTGCCAGCAGGGAACTAGCGGGAGAGACCCAGTACTTC CASRELAGETQYF
TRBJ2-2 - - TRBV6-6 TGTGCCAGCAGTTACGACAGTCCCACCGGGGAGCTGTTTTTT CASSYDSPTGELFF
TRBJ2-5 few - TRBV28 TGTGCCAGCACGCCGCAGGGGCTAGCACAAGAGACCCAGTACTTC CASTPQGLAQETQYF
TRBJ1-3 - - TRBV9 TGTGCCAGCAGCGTATCGGACGATGCTGGAAACACCATATATTTT CASSVSDDAGNTIYF
TRBJ2-3 - - TRBV11-2 TGTGCCAGCAGCTTAAGGGCTAGCACAGATACGCAGTATTTT CASSLRASTDTQYF
TRBJ1-1 few - TRBV5-1 TGCGCCAGCATCGGGGGAACCGAAGCTTTCTTT CASIGGTEAFF
TRBJ2-7 few TRBD2 TRBV29-1 TGCAGCGTTGAGGGACTAGCCTCCTACGAGCAGTACTTC CSVEGLASYEQYF
TRBJ2-7 - - TRBV18 TGTGCCAGCTCACCGAGCTCCTACGAGCAGTACTTC CASSPSSYEQYF
TRBJ2-2 - TRBD2 TRBV2 TGTGCCGTACGACTAGCGGACACCGGGGAGCTGTTTTTT CAVRLADTGELFF
TRBJ2-4 - - TRBV28 TGTGCCAGCAGTGCGACCGGGACACGGAAAAACATTCAGTACTTC CASSATGTRKNIQYF
TRBJ2-3 few TRBD1 TRBV28 TGTGCCAGCAGTCCGACAGGGAAGGGGACAGATACGCAGTATTTT CASSPTGKGTDTQYF
TRBJ2-2 - - TRBV29-1 TGCAGCGTGGCGGGACCAAACGCAAACACCGGGGAGCTGTTTTTT CSVAGPNANTGELFF
TRBJ1-1 - - TRBV7-9 TGTGCCAGCAGCTTAGAGACTACACGTCTGAACACTGAAGCTTTCTTT CASSLETTRLNTEAFF
TRBJ1-2 once - TRBV29-1 TGCAGCGTCGGACCCATGACATATGGCTACACCTTC CSVGPMTYGYTF
TRBJ2-1 many TRBD2 TRBV7-2 TGTGCCAGCAGCTTAAGGGTAGCGGGAGACAATGAGCAGTTCTTC CASSLRVAGDNEQFF
TRBJ2-1 few TRBD2 TRBV11-2 TGTGCCAGCAGCCAAACTAGCGGGGGGAACAATGAGCAGTTCTTC CASSQTSGGNNEQFF
TRBJ2-5 - TRBD1 TRBV7-6 TGTGCCAGCAGTTCCCCGGGACAGGGAGGGAGCGAGACCCAGTACTTC CASSSPGQGGSETQYF
TRBJ2-7 few - TRBV28 TGTGCCAGCAGTTTGACCACTCGGGGCCGTGGCGAGCAGTACTTC CASSLTTRGRGEQYF
TRBJ1-4 - TRBD1 TRBV28 TGTGCCAGCAGAACCGGGACAGGAGTGGAAAAACTGTTTTTT CASRTGTGVEKLFF
TRBJ2-1 - - TRBV28 TGTGCCAGCAGTTTCTGGGTCAAGCGCGCTGAGCAGTTCTTC CASSFWVKRAEQFF
TRBJ2-5 once - TRBV7-2 TGTGCCAGCAGGCTTTCCTTTAGGACGGACCAAGAGACCCAGTACTTC CASRLSFRTDQETQYF
TRBJ2-1 - - TRBV2 TGTGCCAGCAACGAGATTTTAGACAATGAGCAGTTCTTC CASNEILDNEQFF
TRBJ2-2 - TRBD1 TRBV6-1 TGTGCCAGCAGTTCCGACAGGGCGAACACCGGGGAGCTGTTTTTT CASSSDRANTGELFF
TRBJ2-1 - - TRBV4-3 TGCGCCAGCAGCCTGGGGGCATTTAACAATGAGCAGTTCTTC CASSLGAFNNEQFF
TRBJ1-5 - - TRBV15 TGTGCCACCAGCAGAGATAAATTCGGGGATATATGGGACAATCAGCCCCAGCATTTT CATSRDKFGDIWDNQPQHF
TRBJ2-7 - - TRBV25-1 TGTGCCAGCAGAGGGGCAGGGTTCTACGAGCAGTACTTC CASRGAGFYEQYF
TRBJ1-4 few - TRBV2 TGTGCCAGCATCGACCGGGGAACGAATGAAAAACTGTTTTTT CASIDRGTNEKLFF
TRBJ1-5 - - TRBV4-1 TGCGCCAGCAGCCTCGGGCCAACGGGGCAGCCCCAGCATTTT CASSLGPTGQPQHF
TRBJ2-3 few TRBD2 TRBV6-4 TGTGCCAGCAGTGACTCGCTAGCGGATTCCCTAGATACGCAGTATTTT CASSDSLADSLDTQYF
TRBJ1-1 - - TRBV6-5 TGTGCCAGCAGTTACTCGACTAATGGGTTAACTGAAGCTTTCTTT CASSYSTNGLTEAFF
TRBJ2-7 few - TRBV9 TGTGCCAGCAGCGTAGCCCACCGCGCAGGAGTCTACGAGCAGTACTTC CASSVAHRAGVYEQYF
TRBJ1-1 - - TRBV19 TGTGCCAGTAGTATCGTACGTCGAAGGACTGAAGCTTTCTTT CASSIVRRRTEAFF